The sequence of this TCR beta chain was determined in a study of blood T cell repertoires in COVID-19. About the study: COVID-19 samples, acute and convalescent, were from the United States, Italy and Spain. From T cells, B-cell-depleted T cells, or PBMCs came the material, which was cDNA or gDNA.

How the authors handled the data: Scientists estimated how many nucleated cells there were by amplifying reference gene primers. Profiling relied on immunoSEQ multiplex PCR, and the TCRdb table lists in-frame clones only, not all of them. Clone size and the V and J calls come from that table; the DNA yielded D and trimming. Among roughly 260,000 clones, more than 60% were seen once, and the ten largest hold approximately 4%. This clone has only a few counts. Sequences were obtained from peripheral blood. This receptor was identified in a woman in her forties with active or convalescent COVID-19.

The CDR3 coding sequence is TGTGCCAGCTCACCGGAGCAGGGGAATGGCTACACCTTC. Translation: CASSPEQGNGYTF. The chain recombines TRBV18 with TRBJ1-2; D perhaps matches TRBD1 (6 bases). The CDR3 runs 13 residues. Germline V gene lookup returns CDR1 KGHSH and CDR2 LQKENI. V was pared by 3 bases and J by 6 bases, with 11 bases between.